This T cell receptor (beta chain) emerged from a study of OX40 agonist ivuxolimab in advanced cancers. About the research overall: While on treatment, patients had intravenous ivuxolimab at 0.01 to 10 mg/kg every 2 weeks.

Germline CDR1 SGDLS, CDR2 YYNGEE. CDR3 length: 15 residues. V lost 6 bases and J 0 bases, leaving 13 bases between the germline ends. Clones were sequenced by immunoSEQ multiplex PCR, and TCRdb holds only the in-frame ones, with some missing. The sample includes tens of thousands of clones, roughly nine tenths of them seen just once. The sequence was collected from an adult with an advanced solid tumor such as melanoma, head and neck, liver or kidney cancer. This specimen consisted of CD4+ or CD8+ T cells sorted from blood, obtained in a trial of the OX40 agonist ivuxolimab. J is TRBJ2-1 and V is TRBV9, with D perhaps TRBD2 (5 bases). Here the CDR3 reads CASTRERSSYNEQFF. Written as DNA, the CDR3 is TGTGCCAGCACACGAGAGCGGAGCTCCTACAATGAGCAGTTCTTC.